These T cell receptor beta chains were read from a single sample in a study of lymphopenia after photon versus proton radiotherapy. The repertoire was sequenced with immunoSEQ multiplex PCR; TCRdb's copy has only in-frame clones and lacks some. The sample carries more than 25,000 clones, about 87% recorded once. The sample here was peripheral blood, taken from a patient treated with photon-based radiotherapy. The receptors were gathered from a man aged 50-59 years with gastric cancer. The CDR3 runs from the conserved cysteine through the conserved F or W. Fields, in order: J gene, D gene, clone size, V gene, CDR3 DNA, CDR3 protein. The D gene is left open where the match is weak. The listing skips clone size in some rows; elsewhere it reads once, few, many or a size class.

j_gene: TRBJ1-3
d_gene: -
abundance: -
v_gene: TRBV25-1
CDR3nt: TGTGCCAGCAGGTCAGCGAGTTCAAACACCATATATTTT
CDR3aa: CASRSASSNTIYF

j_gene: TRBJ1-1
d_gene: -
abundance: -
v_gene: TRBV6-5
CDR3nt: TGTGCCAGCAGTGCGGTGGGGACTGAAGCTTTCTTT
CDR3aa: CASSAVGTEAFF

j_gene: TRBJ1-1
d_gene: -
abundance: -
v_gene: TRBV5-1
CDR3nt: TGCGCCAGCAGCTTGTATGGCGCTGAAGCTTTCTTT
CDR3aa: CASSLYGAEAFF

j_gene: TRBJ1-4
d_gene: -
abundance: few
v_gene: TRBV4-2
CDR3nt: TGTGCCAGCAGCCTTTCAAGGATGAGTGAAAAACTGTTTTTT
CDR3aa: CASSLSRMSEKLFF

j_gene: TRBJ2-3
d_gene: TRBD2
abundance: -
v_gene: TRBV10-2
CDR3nt: TGCGCCAGCAGTGAGTTTTATTCTAGCGGGGTCACAGATACGCAGTATTTT
CDR3aa: CASSEFYSSGVTDTQYF

j_gene: TRBJ2-1
d_gene: -
abundance: -
v_gene: TRBV11-2
CDR3nt: TGTGCCAGCAGCTTTCAGGGGGGCAGCCTCATTGAGCAGTTCTTC
CDR3aa: CASSFQGGSLIEQFF

j_gene: TRBJ2-2
d_gene: -
abundance: -
v_gene: TRBV14
CDR3nt: TGTGCCAGCAGCCATTCAAAAACCGGGGAGCTGTTTTTT
CDR3aa: CASSHSKTGELFF

j_gene: TRBJ2-4
d_gene: -
abundance: -
v_gene: TRBV6-6
CDR3nt: TGTGCCAGCAGTTACTCGATAGGATGGGAAAACATTCAGTACTTC
CDR3aa: CASSYSIGWENIQYF

j_gene: TRBJ1-4
d_gene: -
abundance: -
v_gene: TRBV7-9
CDR3nt: TGTGCCAGCAGCCTAACACAGGGACCAAATGAAAAACTGTTTTTT
CDR3aa: CASSLTQGPNEKLFF

j_gene: TRBJ1-2
d_gene: -
abundance: -
v_gene: TRBV5-1
CDR3nt: TGCGCCAGCAGCCGTAAAACCGCCGGCCAGGACTATGGCTACACCTTC
CDR3aa: CASSRKTAGQDYGYTF

j_gene: TRBJ1-1
d_gene: -
abundance: -
v_gene: TRBV6-5
CDR3nt: TGTGCCAGCAGTTATGGCCTAGACACTGAAGCTTTCTTT
CDR3aa: CASSYGLDTEAFF

j_gene: TRBJ2-3
d_gene: TRBD1
abundance: few
v_gene: TRBV29-1
CDR3nt: TGCAGCGTTCGACAGGGGAGGTTTACAGATACGCAGTATTTT
CDR3aa: CSVRQGRFTDTQYF

j_gene: TRBJ1-3
d_gene: -
abundance: -
v_gene: TRBV11-2
CDR3nt: TGTGCCAGCAGCGACCCCTTAAAGTTGAACTCTGGAAACACCATATATTTT
CDR3aa: CASSDPLKLNSGNTIYF

j_gene: TRBJ1-5
d_gene: -
abundance: -
v_gene: TRBV4-1
CDR3nt: TGCGCCAGCAGCCACTCGACAGTTCAGCCCCAGCATTTT
CDR3aa: CASSHSTVQPQHF

j_gene: TRBJ2-3
d_gene: -
abundance: few
v_gene: TRBV4-3
CDR3nt: TGCGCCAGCAGCCCCGCGGGGACGGGAGATACGCAGTATTTT
CDR3aa: CASSPAGTGDTQYF

j_gene: TRBJ2-3
d_gene: -
abundance: -
v_gene: TRBV2
CDR3nt: TGTGCCAGCAGTGAGGTCCCAGATACGCAGTATTTT
CDR3aa: CASSEVPDTQYF

j_gene: TRBJ1-2
d_gene: -
abundance: -
v_gene: TRBV28
CDR3nt: TGTGCCAGCAGTTTGGCAGGCTCTGGCTACACCTTC
CDR3aa: CASSLAGSGYTF

j_gene: TRBJ2-2
d_gene: -
abundance: -
v_gene: TRBV9
CDR3nt: TGTGCCAGCAGCATAAGGACTGGCACCGGGGAGCTGTTTTTT
CDR3aa: CASSIRTGTGELFF

j_gene: TRBJ2-2
d_gene: TRBD1
abundance: -
v_gene: TRBV7-3
CDR3nt: TGTGCCAGCAGCATGGGACAGTTAAACACCGGGGAGCTGTTTTTT
CDR3aa: CASSMGQLNTGELFF

j_gene: TRBJ1-3
d_gene: TRBD1
abundance: -
v_gene: TRBV30
CDR3nt: TGTGCCTGGGAGGGGGCTTTTGGAAACACCATATATTTT
CDR3aa: CAWEGAFGNTIYF

j_gene: TRBJ1-1
d_gene: -
abundance: -
v_gene: TRBV29-1
CDR3nt: TGCAGCGTTGGTGGCTACACTGAAGCTTTCTTT
CDR3aa: CSVGGYTEAFF

j_gene: TRBJ2-3
d_gene: -
abundance: -
v_gene: TRBV25-1
CDR3nt: TGTGCCAGCAGGGGGGGCCTATACACAGATACGCAGTATTTT
CDR3aa: CASRGGLYTDTQYF

j_gene: TRBJ1-3
d_gene: -
abundance: -
v_gene: TRBV15
CDR3nt: TGTGCCACCAGCGACACAGGGCCCGGAAACACCATATATTTT
CDR3aa: CATSDTGPGNTIYF

j_gene: TRBJ1-1
d_gene: -
abundance: -
v_gene: TRBV4-3
CDR3nt: TGCGCCAGCAGCCAAGACGGGGGTTACACTGAAGCTTTCTTT
CDR3aa: CASSQDGGYTEAFF

j_gene: TRBJ2-5
d_gene: TRBD2
abundance: -
v_gene: TRBV7-2
CDR3nt: TGTGCCAGCAGCTGGGGAGCGGGGGGGCCAGAGACCCAGTACTTC
CDR3aa: CASSWGAGGPETQYF

j_gene: TRBJ2-1
d_gene: -
abundance: -
v_gene: TRBV6-5
CDR3nt: TGTGCCAGCAGCATAGCCCCCTACAATGAGCAGTTCTTC
CDR3aa: CASSIAPYNEQFF

j_gene: TRBJ1-1
d_gene: TRBD1
abundance: -
v_gene: TRBV13
CDR3nt: TGTGCCAGCAGCCGAGGGGGCAGGGGGCTAGGGAACACTGAAGCTTTCTTT
CDR3aa: CASSRGGRGLGNTEAFF

j_gene: TRBJ2-6
d_gene: -
abundance: -
v_gene: TRBV15
CDR3nt: TGTGCCACCAGCAGAGATCTGACTGGGGCCAACGTCCTGACTTTC
CDR3aa: CATSRDLTGANVLTF

j_gene: TRBJ2-5
d_gene: TRBD1
abundance: -
v_gene: TRBV12-5
CDR3nt: TGTGCTAGTGGTTTGGGGACAGGCGGGACCCAGTACTTC
CDR3aa: CASGLGTGGTQYF

j_gene: TRBJ1-5
d_gene: -
abundance: -
v_gene: TRBV5-6
CDR3nt: TGTGCCAGCAGCTTGACACGCTATAGCAATCAGCCCCAGCATTTT
CDR3aa: CASSLTRYSNQPQHF

j_gene: TRBJ2-3
d_gene: -
abundance: -
v_gene: TRBV29-1
CDR3nt: TGCAGCGTTGAAGAGAGCACAGATACGCAGTATTTT
CDR3aa: CSVEESTDTQYF

j_gene: TRBJ1-2
d_gene: TRBD1
abundance: -
v_gene: TRBV6-6
CDR3nt: TGTGCCAGCAGTTACGGGACAGGGCCCCTTAACTATGGCTACACCTTC
CDR3aa: CASSYGTGPLNYGYTF

j_gene: TRBJ1-3
d_gene: -
abundance: -
v_gene: TRBV7-2
CDR3nt: TGTGCCAGCAGCTTAGCAGGAATTGGAAACACCATATATTTT
CDR3aa: CASSLAGIGNTIYF

j_gene: TRBJ1-2
d_gene: TRBD1
abundance: -
v_gene: TRBV5-6
CDR3nt: TGTGCCAGCAGCTCGGACAGGGCTATTGGCTACACCTTC
CDR3aa: CASSSDRAIGYTF

j_gene: TRBJ1-5
d_gene: -
abundance: -
v_gene: TRBV5-8
CDR3nt: TGTGCCAGCAGCTTGTCTAGCAATCAGCCCCAGCATTTT
CDR3aa: CASSLSSNQPQHF

j_gene: TRBJ2-7
d_gene: -
abundance: -
v_gene: TRBV10-3
CDR3nt: TGTGCCATCAGTGGCGGCCTAGGGACCTACGAGCAGTACTTC
CDR3aa: CAISGGLGTYEQYF

j_gene: TRBJ2-1
d_gene: TRBD2
abundance: -
v_gene: TRBV7-6
CDR3nt: TGTGCCAGCGCTCACGGGAGGAATGAGCAGTTCTTC
CDR3aa: CASAHGRNEQFF

j_gene: TRBJ2-2
d_gene: -
abundance: -
v_gene: TRBV7-6
CDR3nt: TGTGCCAGCAGCCCGGACCGATACACCGGGGAGCTGTTTTTT
CDR3aa: CASSPDRYTGELFF

j_gene: TRBJ2-5
d_gene: TRBD1
abundance: -
v_gene: TRBV7-9
CDR3nt: TGTGCCAGCAGCCCGACAGGGGGCTTTATGGAGACCCAGTACTTC
CDR3aa: CASSPTGGFMETQYF

j_gene: TRBJ2-2
d_gene: -
abundance: -
v_gene: TRBV25-1
CDR3nt: TGTGCCAGCAGTGAATCTGTGGGAACCGGGGAGCTGTTTTTT
CDR3aa: CASSESVGTGELFF

j_gene: TRBJ2-1
d_gene: -
abundance: -
v_gene: TRBV7-8
CDR3nt: TGTGCCAGCAGCTTAGAGCCTAGTAACTACAATGAGCAGTTCTTC
CDR3aa: CASSLEPSNYNEQFF

j_gene: TRBJ2-5
d_gene: -
abundance: once
v_gene: TRBV10-3
CDR3nt: TGTGCCATCAGTGTACCAGGGGGGGAGACCCAGTACTTC
CDR3aa: CAISVPGGETQYF

j_gene: TRBJ2-4
d_gene: -
abundance: -
v_gene: TRBV30
CDR3nt: TGTGCCTGGAGTTTAGCCAAAAACATTCAGTACTTC
CDR3aa: CAWSLAKNIQYF

j_gene: TRBJ1-3
d_gene: TRBD1
abundance: -
v_gene: TRBV5-6
CDR3nt: TGTGCCAGCAGCTTCAGGGGGAGGTTGGACTTCTCTGGAAACACCATATATTTT
CDR3aa: CASSFRGRLDFSGNTIYF

j_gene: TRBJ2-5
d_gene: -
abundance: once
v_gene: TRBV5-1
CDR3nt: TGCGCCAGCAGCTGGACCCTACGTCAAGAGACCCAGTACTTC
CDR3aa: CASSWTLRQETQYF

j_gene: TRBJ1-4
d_gene: -
abundance: -
v_gene: TRBV19
CDR3nt: TGTGCCAGTAGTATCCCCGCGGGGAACGACGAAAAACTGTTTTTT
CDR3aa: CASSIPAGNDEKLFF

j_gene: TRBJ1-5
d_gene: -
abundance: -
v_gene: TRBV6-5
CDR3nt: TGTGCCAGCAGGGGTAATAGCAATCAGCCCCAGCATTTT
CDR3aa: CASRGNSNQPQHF

j_gene: TRBJ1-1
d_gene: TRBD1
abundance: -
v_gene: TRBV27
CDR3nt: TGTGCCAGCAGTGCAGGGGGCGTTACTGAAGCTTTCTTT
CDR3aa: CASSAGGVTEAFF

j_gene: TRBJ1-5
d_gene: TRBD1
abundance: -
v_gene: TRBV30
CDR3nt: TGTGCCTGGAGCCGGGACAGCTATCAGCCCCAGCATTTT
CDR3aa: CAWSRDSYQPQHF

j_gene: TRBJ2-1
d_gene: -
abundance: -
v_gene: TRBV4-1
CDR3nt: TGCGCCAGCAGCCATCCGGACAGCCGTGAGCAGTTCTTC
CDR3aa: CASSHPDSREQFF

j_gene: TRBJ1-2
d_gene: -
abundance: once
v_gene: TRBV2
CDR3nt: TGTGCCAGCAGCGCGGGACTCATCTATGGCTACACCTTC
CDR3aa: CASSAGLIYGYTF